This T cell receptor beta chain was documented in a study of T cells in Graves' hyperthyroidism and ophthalmopathy. Study summary: Upon initial diagnosis and before any treatment, peripheral blood was collected.

RNA transcripts yielded amplified TCR beta CDR3 regions. The study used the HTBI primer set for a first-round RT-PCR of the TCR CDR3. TCRdb redid the calling of the multiplex PCR reads with MiXCR, one entry per CDR3 protein. This sample has roughly 420,000 distinct CDR3 sequences, with roughly 13% found just once. This clonotype occurred a few times. Its antigen is currently unknown. General study results and limits: In validation, the model predicted ophthalmopathy. These predictions came a median about 6.5 months before onset. Stable hyperthyroidism and ophthalmopathy were separated using 13 V-J signatures.

The CDR3 is 15 amino acids. The germline gives CDR1 DFQATT, CDR2 SNEGSKA (reference sequence). Trimming removed 3 bases from V and 9 bases from J, with 18 bases in between. This receptor was obtained from a woman between 18 and 29 years old with Graves' hyperthyroidism. The material sequenced was blood. This chain connects TRBV20-1 to TRBJ1-6; D ambiguous. The CDR3 bases are TGCAGTGCTAGTCCCCGAACATACCCGGGTTCACCCCTCCACTTT. As protein: CSASPRTYPGSPLHF.